At least ten counts were recorded for the clone carrying this T cell receptor beta chain. Its antigen is unknown. This record belongs to a study of early T cells in non-severe SARS-CoV-2 infection. Overall study: Investigators sequenced bulk RNA drawn from unsorted whole blood, and chains remained unpaired.

Trimming cost V 10 bases and J 1 base; bases outside gene matches: 6. This CDR3 has 14 residues. Germline-derived CDR1 and CDR2 are ENHRY and SYGVKD. Whole-study results and caveats: VDJdb matching skewed toward anti-spike CD8 responses, missing private and CD4 specificities.

Individual cDNA molecules carried attached unique molecular identifiers. Via MiXCR, TCRdb re-called the 5' RACE reads, giving one row per CDR3 protein. The table has 100,000 to 120,000 distinct CDR3 sequences, roughly 12% seen once. Sequencing used whole blood. The source of this sequence is an adult who was a healthcare worker with PCR-confirmed SARS-CoV-2 infection or an uninfected control (not recorded which). The chain recombines TRBV10-3 with TRBJ2-4; 8 nucleotides match TRBD1. CDR3 coding DNA: TGTGCCACCCAGGACAGGGCTGCCAAAAACATTCAGTACTTC. Its translation: CATQDRAAKNIQYF.